The sequence of this T cell receptor beta chain was determined in a study of blood T cell repertoires in COVID-19. Study-level information: T cells, B-cell-depleted T cells, or PBMCs provided the cDNA or gDNA that served as material.

Using immunoSEQ multiplex PCR, the repertoire was profiled, and TCRdb retains in-frame clones only, with some absent. The sample contains 150,000 to 200,000 clones, approximately 90% of which appear only once. The germline CDR1 and CDR2 sequences are MGHRA and YSYEKL. The CDR3 has 14 amino acids. V gave up 4 bases and J gave up 5 bases; unmatched junction bases: 3. This chain uses TRBV4-1 with TRBJ1-4; TRBD1 agrees at 8 bases. Sample: peripheral blood. The receptor's source is a woman under 30 who had recovered from COVID-19. The CDR3 nucleotides are TGCGCCAGCAGCCTCAGGACAGGGAATGAAAAACTGTTTTTT. Protein sequence: CASSLRTGNEKLFF.